The present entry profiles one T cell receptor (beta chain) with its context. This record belongs to a study of blood T cell repertoires in COVID-19. Germline CDR1 reads MNHEY; CDR2 reads SVGAGI. The CDR3 totals 12 residues. The V gene end was trimmed by 8 bases and the J gene end by 6 bases; junction bases not matched to a gene: 2. Method: immunoSEQ multiplex PCR; TCRdb's copy keeps in-frame clones and lacks some. This table has roughly 140,000 clones, around 83% appearing once. The chain joins TRBV6-5 to TRBJ2-1, with 9 bases matching TRBD2. This receptor was identified in a man between 60 and 70 years old with active or convalescent COVID-19. Sequenced material: peripheral blood. CDR3 loop: CASGTSSNEQFF. CDR3 in DNA: TGTGCCAGCGGGACTAGCAGCAATGAGCAGTTCTTC.